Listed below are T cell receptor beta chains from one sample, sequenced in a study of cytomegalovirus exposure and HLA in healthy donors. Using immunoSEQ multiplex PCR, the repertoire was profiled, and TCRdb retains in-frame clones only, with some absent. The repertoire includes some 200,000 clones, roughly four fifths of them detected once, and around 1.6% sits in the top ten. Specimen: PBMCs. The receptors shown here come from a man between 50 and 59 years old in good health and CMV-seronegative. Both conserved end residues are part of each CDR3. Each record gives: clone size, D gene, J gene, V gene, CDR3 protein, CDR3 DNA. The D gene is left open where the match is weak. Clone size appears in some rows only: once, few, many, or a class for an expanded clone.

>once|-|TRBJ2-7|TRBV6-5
CASSYSSATYEQYF
TGTGCCAGCAGTTACTCTTCCGCGACCTACGAGCAGTACTTC
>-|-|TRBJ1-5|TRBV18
CASSANRDHQPQHF
TGTGCCAGCTCCGCAAACAGGGACCATCAGCCCCAGCATTTT
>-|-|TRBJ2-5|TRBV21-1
CASALAGAGGLGETQYF
TGTGCCAGCGCCTTGGCCGGAGCGGGGGGGCTAGGGGAGACCCAGTACTTC
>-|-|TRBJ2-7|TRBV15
CATSRGRDFSRSQYF
TGTGCCACCAGCAGAGGTCGGGACTTTTCACGATCACAGTACTTC
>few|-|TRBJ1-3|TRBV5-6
CASSLDSLNTIYF
TGTGCCAGCAGCTTGGACAGCCTAAACACCATATATTTT
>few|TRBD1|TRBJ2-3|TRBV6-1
CASSEQGTGGTDTQYF
TGTGCCAGCAGTGAGCAAGGGACAGGGGGCACAGATACGCAGTATTTT
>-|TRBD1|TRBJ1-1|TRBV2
CASKVQGARTEAFF
TGTGCCAGCAAAGTACAGGGGGCGAGAACTGAAGCTTTCTTT
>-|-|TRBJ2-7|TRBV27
CASSLFRGGEQYF
TGTGCCAGCAGTTTATTCCGTGGCGGCGAGCAGTACTTC
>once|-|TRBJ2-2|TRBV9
CASSKTAGELFF
TGTGCCAGCAGCAAGACAGCCGGGGAGCTGTTTTTT
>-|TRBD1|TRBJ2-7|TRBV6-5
CASSRTGTTGEQYF
TGTGCCAGCAGCAGGACAGGGACCACGGGGGAGCAGTACTTC
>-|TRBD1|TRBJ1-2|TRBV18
CASSPDRGNGYTF
TGTGCCAGCTCACCCGACAGGGGTAATGGCTACACCTTC
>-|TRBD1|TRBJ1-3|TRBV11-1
CASSPGQGYHSGNTIYF
TGTGCCAGCAGCCCAGGACAGGGATATCACTCTGGAAACACCATATATTTT
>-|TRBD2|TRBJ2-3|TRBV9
CASSPSGGGATDTQYF
TGTGCCAGCAGCCCTTCGGGAGGGGGGGCCACAGATACGCAGTATTTT
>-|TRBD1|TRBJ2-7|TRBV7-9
CASSPGTGPHEQYF
TGTGCCAGCAGCCCGGGGACAGGCCCCCACGAGCAGTACTTC
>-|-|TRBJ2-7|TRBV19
CASSIVGRGRAYEQYF
TGTGCCAGTAGTATAGTGGGCAGGGGAAGGGCCTACGAGCAGTACTTC
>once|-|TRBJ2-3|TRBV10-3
CAISESFSTDTQYF
TGTGCCATCAGTGAGTCGTTCTCTACGGATACGCAGTATTTT
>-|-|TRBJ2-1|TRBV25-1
CASSEWPHNEQFF
TGTGCCAGCAGTGAATGGCCTCACAATGAGCAGTTCTTC